One TCR beta chain is described in this entry. The data belong to a study of blood T cell repertoires in COVID-19. The assay was immunoSEQ multiplex PCR, and TCRdb's table has in-frame clones only and misses some. This table holds 280,000 or so clones, around 90% found once. The trim removed 6 bases at V and 3 bases at J, leaving 5 bases unmatched. Germline V lookup: CDR1 LGHNT, CDR2 FRNRAP. This CDR3 comprises 14 residues. The source is a young man with active or convalescent COVID-19. The sample was peripheral blood. The chain couples TRBV12-5 to TRBJ2-5; 9 nucleotides line up with TRBD1. The CDR3 coding sequence is TGTGCTAGTGGGCCAGGGACAGGGAAAGAGACCCAGTACTTC. Encoded protein: CASGPGTGKETQYF.